The 16 T cell receptor beta chains presented below share a single source sample, sequenced in a study of persistence of HIV-infected CD4 T cells. Nonspecific anti-CD3/anti-CD28 bead stimulation represents the broad CD4+ T cell repertoire. Sorting of responding CD4+ T cells relied on upregulated CD40 ligand together with CD69. No antigens are known for them. The libraries were made with immunoSEQ version 4 in survey mode. TCRdb's table, derived via immunoSEQ multiplex PCR, lists solely in-frame clones and lacks some. The sample carries fewer than 45,000 clones, about 85% recorded once. The sample consisted of CD4+ T cells sorted from PBMCs after roughly 18-hour stimulation, taken from a patient who received antiretroviral therapy. These receptors were collected from an adult woman with HIV who was CMV-seropositive.

The rearrangement uses TRBV5-5 and TRBJ1-2; no definite D call. The ends were cut back, 0 bases at V and 4 bases at J, with 7 bases in the middle. CDR3 size: 13 residues. Germline CDR1 and CDR2: SGHKS and YYEKEE (reference sequence). CDR3 sequence: CASSLDTSYGYTF. For the CDR3, the DNA is TGTGCCAGCAGCTTGGACACTAGCTATGGCTACACCTTC.

The chain recombines TRBV27 with TRBJ1-1; no clear D. The V gene's germline CDR1 is MNHEY and CDR2 SMNVEV (reference sequence). V lost 5 bases to trimming and J lost 11 bases, with 15 bases between them. The CDR3 is made up of 12 amino acids. The CDR3 loop reads CASSLPGRRAFF. In DNA, the CDR3 is TGTGCCAGCAGTCTCCCGGGGAGGAGGGCTTTCTTT.

This chain links TRBV10-2 with TRBJ2-1; possible D gene TRBD1, 6 bases. The CDR3 length is 13 residues. The germline V gene encodes CDR1 WSHSY and CDR2 SAAADI. Trimming took 4 bases from V and 15 from J, leaving 19 bases between them. CDR3 DNA sequence: TGCGCCAGCAGTGGTACAGGGCACTCAAAGCTGTTCTTC. This encodes CASSGTGHSKLFF.

The V and J genes are TRBV9 and TRBJ1-6, with 10 bases identical to TRBD1. V dropped 4 bases and J dropped 9; count of bases not matched to a gene: 7. The length of the CDR3 is 15 residues. CDR1 is SGDLS and CDR2 is YYNGEE in the germline V gene. The CDR3 sequence is CASSLQGQGTSPLHF. CDR3 nucleotides: TGTGCCAGCAGCCTTCAGGGACAGGGGACTTCACCCCTCCACTTT.

The V and J genes are TRBV5-1 and TRBJ2-5; TRBD2 matches at 8 bases. CDR3 length equals 11 residues. The germline V gene has CDR1 SGHRS and CDR2 YFSETQ. The CDR3 region is CASGGPRTQYF. In DNA, the CDR3 is TGCGCTTCGGGAGGGCCCCGGACCCAGTACTTC.

This chain uses TRBV5-1 with TRBJ2-3; no clear D gene. The CDR3 loop spans 16 amino acids. Trimming shortened V by 0 bases and J by 0 bases, and 11 bases separated the two germline ends. CDR1 is SGHRS, CDR2 YFSETQ, per germline. The CDR3 DNA follows: TGCGCCAGCAGCTTGGGTGCCACTGCTAGCACAGATACGCAGTATTTT. Translating gives CASSLGATASTDTQYF. Complete variable domain (other parts from reference TRBV5-1 and TRBJ2-3): KAGVTQTPRYLIKTRGQQVTLSCSPISGHRSVSWYQQTPGQGLQFLFEYFSETQRNKGNFPGRFSGRQFSNSRSEMNVSTLELGDSALYLCASSLGATASTDTQYFGPGTRLTVL.

The rearrangement links TRBV19 to TRBJ1-5; 9 bases map to TRBD1. J was trimmed by 4 bases and V by 6 bases; bases with no gene match: 7. Germline V gene data show CDR1 as LNHDA and CDR2 as SQIVND (reference sequence). The CDR3 is 15 amino acids. For the CDR3, the DNA is TGTGCCAGTAGCCAGGACAGGGGCAGTAATCAGCCCCAGCATTTT. Amino acids: CASSQDRGSNQPQHF.

To note about this clone: The junction does not match germline at one end; this may be a read error. The same CDR3 is also encoded by other DNA sequences in this sample. V usage is TRBV13 and J usage is TRBJ2-7, with a weak D call TRBD1 (6 bases). Germline lookup yields CDR1 PRHDT and CDR2 FYEKMQ (reference sequence). This CDR3 is built from 13 residues. The CDR3 here is CASSLQGKYEQYF. The CDR3 nucleotides read TGTGCTAGCAGCTTACAGGGCAAATACGAGCAGTACTTC.

The rearrangement links TRBV29-1 to TRBJ2-1; 14 bases match TRBD2. V lost 6 bases, J lost 3 bases, and 4 bases stayed unmatched. Germline V gene data show CDR1 as SQVTM and CDR2 as ANQGSEA. The CDR3 covers 15 residues. The CDR3 coding sequence is TGCAGCGTAGGGACTAGCGGGGGCTTCTACAATGAGCAGTTCTTC. This gives the protein CSVGTSGGFYNEQFF.

This clone showed up just once. The conserved final phenylalanine or tryptophan is absent from the CDR3, which likely points to a read error. V and J are TRBV6-2 or TRBV6-3 and TRBJ1-2; D unresolved. Trimming took 2 bases from V and 6 from J, leaving 16 bases between them. CDR3 length equals 15 residues. Germline V gene data show CDR1 as MNHEY and CDR2 as SVGEGT. The CDR3 region has the DNA TGTGCCAGCAGTTACACCAGGAGTCAGCTCCATGGCTACACCCTC. It translates to CASSYTRSQLHGYTL.

The chain recombines TRBV6-8 with TRBJ2-7, with unresolved D. There are 13 residues in the CDR3. V was trimmed by 2 bases and J by 3 bases, leaving 8 bases between them. Germline-derived CDR1 and CDR2 are MNHGY and SAAAGT. The CDR3 sequence: CASSYPIIYEQYF. The CDR3 DNA follows: TGTGCCAGCAGTTACCCCATTATCTACGAGCAGTACTTC.

The V gene is TRBV28, the J gene TRBJ2-1, with D perhaps given as TRBD1 or TRBD2 (6 bases each). This CDR3 region has 16 residues. Trimming removed 0 bases from V and 9 bases from J, with 18 bases in between. The germline V gene encodes CDR1 MDHEN and CDR2 SYDVKM. The CDR3 is CASSLWRGVGSGEQFF. CDR3 DNA sequence: TGTGCCAGCAGTTTATGGAGGGGGGTAGGGTCTGGTGAGCAGTTCTTC.

V is TRBV27 and J is TRBJ2-5; D unclear. The length of the CDR3 is 13 residues. Deletions cut 0 bases from V and 5 bases from J, with 7 bases between. Germline assignment: CDR1 MNHEY and CDR2 SMNVEV (reference sequence). Here the CDR3 reads CASSLSRTETQYF. In DNA form, the CDR3 reads TGTGCCAGCAGTTTATCAAGGACGGAGACCCAGTACTTC.

The CDR3 loop reads CASSPPRQGWSYNEQFF. DNA of the CDR3: TGTGCCAGCAGCCCCCCCCGACAGGGGTGGTCCTACAATGAGCAGTTCTTC. This rearrangement joins TRBV3-1 (or the pseudogene TRBV3-2) to TRBJ2-1; 8 positions agree with TRBD1. The CDR3 runs to 17 residues. V dropped 4 bases and J dropped 1; count of bases not matched to a gene: 9. Germline V gene lookup returns CDR1 LGHDT and CDR2 YNNKEL (reference sequence).

V usage is TRBV14 and J usage is TRBJ1-2, with D unresolved. The germline V and J ends were trimmed by 0 bases and 4 bases, with 6 bases remaining between them. The length of the CDR3 is 13 residues. Germline assignment: CDR1 SGHDN and CDR2 FVKESK. In nucleotides, the CDR3 is TGTGCCAGCAGCCAAGATCTTGCCTATGGCTACACCTTC. It codes for CASSQDLAYGYTF.

This rearrangement joins TRBV6-5 to TRBJ2-7; 11 bases are shared with TRBD1. Trimming removed 4 bases from V and 4 bases from J; junction bases left unmatched: 6. This CDR3 comprises 15 residues. Germline CDR1 reads MNHEY; CDR2 reads SVGAGI. The CDR3 nucleotides are TGTGCCAGCAGTTCCAGGACAGGGGGCTGGTACGAGCAGTACTTC. Translation: CASSSRTGGWYEQYF.